These 15 T cell receptor beta chains were all obtained from the same sample, sequenced in a study of CD8 T cells in Susac syndrome. It was with random hexamers that roughly 0.5 to 1 ug RNA was reverse transcribed. TCRdb processed the immunoSEQ multiplex PCR reads anew with MiXCR; each CDR3 protein has one entry. Here the sample spans 75,000 or so distinct CDR3 sequences, 85% to 95% being singletons. Sequencing was carried out using CD8+ T cells from PBMCs. Receptors were obtained from a human donor with Susac syndrome.

V usage is TRBV7-6 and J usage is TRBJ1-1; 7 nucleotides align to TRBD1. This CDR3 spans 19 amino acids. The germline V gene has CDR1 SGHVS and CDR2 FNYEAQ. The V gene end was trimmed by 1 base and the J gene end by 2 bases; junction bases not matched to a gene: 16. CDR3 DNA: TGTGCCAGCAGCTTAGAGATAGGGAGGAGGGGGCGGGACAACACTGAAGCTTTCTTT. It translates to CASSLEIGRRGRDNTEAFF.

This rearrangement joins TRBV30 to TRBJ2-6; D unresolved. Looked up from germline, CDR1 is GTSNPN and CDR2 is SVGIG (reference sequence). CDR3 length equals 14 residues. V dropped 2 bases and J dropped 0 bases, with 5 bases sitting between them. The DNA for the CDR3 is TGTGCCTGGAGTCCTTCCTCTGGGGCCAACGTCCTGACTTTC. Translating it yields CAWSPSSGANVLTF.

CDR3 sequence: CASSYGSGSTDTQYF. The CDR3 region has the DNA TGTGCCAGCAGTTACGGTAGCGGAAGCACAGATACGCAGTATTTT. This chain links TRBV6-2 or TRBV6-3 with TRBJ2-3; D is perhaps TRBD2 (6 bases). The V gene lost 2 bases and the J gene lost 0 bases, with 9 bases spanning the gap. The CDR3 spans 15 residues. From germline, CDR1 is MNHEY and CDR2 SVGEGT.

The genes are TRBV19 and TRBJ2-1, with TRBD2 matching 10 bases. This CDR3 region has 12 residues. Germline V gives CDR1 LNHDA, CDR2 SQIVND (reference sequence). V gave up 4 bases and J gave up 12 bases; unmatched junction bases: 3. The CDR3 region has the DNA TGTGCCAGTAGTACAGGACTAGCGGCGCAGTTCTTC. This sequence encodes CASSTGLAAQFF.

The chain uses TRBV3-1 and TRBJ2-7, with D perhaps TRBD1 (6 bases). Germline CDR1 is LGHDT and CDR2 is YNNKEL (reference sequence). The CDR3 is 14 amino acids. The V end lost 1 base, the J end lost 5 bases, and 12 bases lay between the germline ends. In nucleotides, the CDR3 is TGTGCCAGCAGCCAAGCGCAGGGGCAGGACGAGCAGTACTTC. It translates to CASSQAQGQDEQYF.

This clonotype was detected only once. This sequence joins TRBV28 and TRBJ2-7, with 10 bases identical to TRBD2. CDR1 is MDHEN, CDR2 SYDVKM, per germline. The CDR3 runs 18 residues. V dropped 4 bases and J dropped 0; count of bases not matched to a gene: 12. Written as DNA, the CDR3 is TGTGCCAGCAGTTCCCCGGCTTCCCCTAGCGGGAGCTCCTACGAGCAGTACTTC. Translation: CASSSPASPSGSSYEQYF.

V is TRBV30 and J is TRBJ2-7; either TRBD1 or TRBD2 may fit D (5 bases each). This CDR3 is 12 amino acids long. V shed 8 bases and J shed 4 bases, with 15 bases lying between them. Germline V gene data show CDR1 as GTSNPN and CDR2 as SVGIG (reference sequence). CDR3 sequence reads: CAGDGRAYEQYF. CDR3 sequence (DNA): TGTGCCGGGGACGGTAGAGCGTACGAGCAGTACTTC. The full variable domain, completed using reference TRBV30 and TRBJ2-7, is SQTIHQWPATLVQPVGSPLSLECTVEGTSNPNLYWYRQAAGRGLQLLFYSVGIGQISSEVPQNLSASRPQDRQFILSSKKLLLSDSGFYLCAGDGRAYEQYFGPGTRLTVT.

The chain recombines TRBV9 with TRBJ2-3, with D perhaps TRBD1 or TRBD2 (5 bases each). The germline V and J ends were trimmed by 2 bases and 2 bases, with 12 bases remaining between them. The CDR3 covers 15 residues. CDR1 is SGDLS, CDR2 YYNGEE, per germline. CDR3 bases: TGTGCCAGCAGCGTGGGGACGGTTGACACAGATACGCAGTATTTT. Its translation is CASSVGTVDTDTQYF.

CDR3 sequence: CASRPRANTGELFF. CDR3 nucleotide sequence: TGTGCCAGCAGACCCAGGGCAAACACCGGGGAGCTGTTTTTT. The chain has TRBV6-4 and TRBJ2-2; weak D call: TRBD1 (5 bases). CDR3 length: 14 amino acids. Germline assignment: CDR1 MRHNA and CDR2 SNTAGT. V lost 6 bases, J lost 2 bases, and 10 bases lay in between.

This rearrangement joins TRBV28 to TRBJ1-2, with a weak D call TRBD1 (5 bases). CDR3 size: 14 residues. In germline, CDR1 is MDHEN, CDR2 SYDVKM. Trimming removed 5 bases from V and 3 bases from J, with 13 bases in between. CDR3 residues: CASSPKRGDYGYTF. CDR3 DNA: TGTGCCAGCAGTCCCAAGAGGGGAGACTATGGCTACACCTTC.

The CDR3, as DNA: TGCGCCAGCAGCCAAAATACAGCAATCGAGCAGTTCTTC. Translating it yields CASSQNTAIEQFF. The rearrangement joins TRBV4-1 to TRBJ2-1, with no clear D. V dropped 2 bases and J dropped 10 bases, with 12 bases sitting between them. This CDR3 is 13 amino acids long. Germline loops: CDR1 MGHRA, CDR2 YSYEKL.

The J gene is TRBJ2-6, the V gene TRBV6-2 or TRBV6-3; 7 bases agree with TRBD2. CDR1 is MNHEY and CDR2 is SVGEGT in the germline V gene. The CDR3 extends over 18 amino acids. V lost 6 bases, J lost 0 bases, and 11 bases stayed unmatched. The CDR3 loop reads CASSPLAGQSSGANVLTF. The DNA for the CDR3 is TGTGCCAGCAGCCCCTTAGCGGGTCAGTCCTCTGGGGCCAACGTCCTGACTTTC.

The chain has TRBV29-1 and TRBJ2-2; D remains unclear. V lost 6 bases and J 6 bases, leaving 17 bases between the germline ends. The V gene's germline CDR1 is SQVTM and CDR2 ANQGSEA. The CDR3 consists of 14 residues. In DNA form, the CDR3 reads TGCAGCGTGGAAACCTCCCCCATACCCGGGGAGCTGTTTTTT. Protein sequence: CSVETSPIPGELFF.

The chain employs TRBV28 and TRBJ1-2; 8 nucleotides align to TRBD1. The CDR3 covers 16 residues. The germline V gene encodes CDR1 MDHEN and CDR2 SYDVKM. V was clipped by 5 bases and J by 2 bases; unmatched bases: 10. CDR3 bases: TGTGCCAGCAGTCAACCTCAACGGACAGGGAACTATGGCTACACCTTC. This encodes CASSQPQRTGNYGYTF.

The rearrangement joins TRBV12-3 or TRBV12-4 to TRBJ1-2; 9 positions match TRBD1. The CDR3 has 15 amino acids. V lost 1 base to trimming and J lost 2 bases; unmatched junction nucleotides: 2. In nucleotides, the CDR3 is TGTGCCAGCAGTTTAGGGACAGGGGCGAACTATGGCTACACCTTC. It specifies CASSLGTGANYGYTF.